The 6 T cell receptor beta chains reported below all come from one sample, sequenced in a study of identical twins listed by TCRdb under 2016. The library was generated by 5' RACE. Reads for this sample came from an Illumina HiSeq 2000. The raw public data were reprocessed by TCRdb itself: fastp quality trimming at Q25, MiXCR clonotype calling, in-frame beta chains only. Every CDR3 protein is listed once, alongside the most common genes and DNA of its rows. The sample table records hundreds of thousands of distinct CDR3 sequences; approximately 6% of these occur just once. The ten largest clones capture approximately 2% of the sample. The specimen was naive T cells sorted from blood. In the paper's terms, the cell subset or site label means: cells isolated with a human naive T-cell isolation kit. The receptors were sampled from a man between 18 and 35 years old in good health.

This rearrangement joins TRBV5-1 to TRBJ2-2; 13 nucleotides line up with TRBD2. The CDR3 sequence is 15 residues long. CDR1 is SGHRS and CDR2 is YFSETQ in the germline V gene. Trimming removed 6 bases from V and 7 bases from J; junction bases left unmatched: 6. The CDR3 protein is CASTGLAGAIGELFF. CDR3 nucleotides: TGCGCCAGCACCGGACTAGCGGGAGCTATCGGGGAGCTGTTTTTT.

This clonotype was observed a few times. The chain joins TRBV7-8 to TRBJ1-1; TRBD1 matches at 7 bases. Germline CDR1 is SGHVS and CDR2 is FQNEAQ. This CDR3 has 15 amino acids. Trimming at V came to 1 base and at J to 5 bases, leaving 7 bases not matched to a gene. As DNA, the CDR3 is TGTGCCAGCAGCTTAGGTACAGGGGTAGGGACTGAAGCTTTCTTT. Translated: CASSLGTGVGTEAFF. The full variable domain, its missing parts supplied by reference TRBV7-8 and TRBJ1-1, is GAGVSQSPRYKVAKRGQDVALRCDPISGHVSLFWYQQALGQGPEFLTYFQNEAQLDKSGLPSDRFFAERPEGSVSTLKIQRTQQEDSAVYLCASSLGTGVGTEAFFGQGTRLTVV.

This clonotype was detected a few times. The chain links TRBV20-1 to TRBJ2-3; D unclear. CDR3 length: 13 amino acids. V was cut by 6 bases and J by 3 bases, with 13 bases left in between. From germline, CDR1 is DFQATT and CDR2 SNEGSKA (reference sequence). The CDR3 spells CSAPSARTDTQYF. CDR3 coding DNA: TGCAGTGCCCCATCGGCTAGGACAGATACGCAGTATTTT.

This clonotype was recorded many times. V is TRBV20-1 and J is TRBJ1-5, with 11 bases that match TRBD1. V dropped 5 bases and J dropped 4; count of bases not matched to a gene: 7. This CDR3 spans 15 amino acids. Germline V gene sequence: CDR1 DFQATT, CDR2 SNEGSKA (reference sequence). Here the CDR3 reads CSAPFGQGANQPQHF. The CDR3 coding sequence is TGCAGTGCTCCCTTTGGACAGGGGGCGAATCAGCCCCAGCATTTT.

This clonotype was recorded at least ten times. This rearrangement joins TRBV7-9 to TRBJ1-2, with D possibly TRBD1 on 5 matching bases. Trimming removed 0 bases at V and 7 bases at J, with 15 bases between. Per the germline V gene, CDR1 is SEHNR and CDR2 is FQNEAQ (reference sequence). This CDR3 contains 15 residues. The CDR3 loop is CASSLARQGVGGYTF. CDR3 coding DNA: TGTGCCAGCAGCTTAGCTCGGCAGGGTGTTGGTGGCTACACCTTC.

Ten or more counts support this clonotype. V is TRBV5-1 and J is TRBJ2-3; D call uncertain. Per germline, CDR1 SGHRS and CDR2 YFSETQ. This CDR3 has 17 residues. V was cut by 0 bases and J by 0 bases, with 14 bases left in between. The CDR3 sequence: CASSLDGFSTSTDTQYF. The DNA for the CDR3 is TGCGCCAGCAGCTTGGATGGGTTCTCGACTAGCACAGATACGCAGTATTTT.